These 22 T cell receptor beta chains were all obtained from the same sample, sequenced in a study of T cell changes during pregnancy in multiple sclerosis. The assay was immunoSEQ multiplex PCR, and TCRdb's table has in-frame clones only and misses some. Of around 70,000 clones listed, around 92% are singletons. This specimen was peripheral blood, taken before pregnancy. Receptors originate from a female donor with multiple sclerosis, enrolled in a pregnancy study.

CDR3 bases: TGTGCCAGCAGTGCAGGCCGGGGAAGAGGCTATGGCTACACCTTC. This sequence encodes CASSAGRGRGYGYTF. This chain connects TRBV2 to TRBJ1-2; no reliable D call. Between the trimmed V and J ends, which lost 4 bases and 4 bases, there was a span of 16 bases. The germline V gene has CDR1 SNHLY and CDR2 FYNNEI. This CDR3 is built from 15 residues.

The CDR3 nucleotides are TGTGCCATCTCTAGCGGGACGAGCCAGACCCAGTACTTC. Translating it yields CAISSGTSQTQYF. This chain uses TRBV5-4 with TRBJ2-5; 9 nucleotides agree with TRBD2. Germline lookup yields CDR1 SGHNT and CDR2 YYREEE (reference sequence). The CDR3 is 13 amino acids. V was clipped by 9 bases and J by 6 bases; unmatched bases: 9.

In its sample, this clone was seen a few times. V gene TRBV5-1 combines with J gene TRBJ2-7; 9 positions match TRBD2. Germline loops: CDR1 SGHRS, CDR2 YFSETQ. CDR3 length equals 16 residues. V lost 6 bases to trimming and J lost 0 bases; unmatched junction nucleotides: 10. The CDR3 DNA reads TGCGCCAGCACCGTTAGCGGGAGAGGCAGCTCCTACGAGCAGTACTTC. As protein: CASTVSGRGSSYEQYF.

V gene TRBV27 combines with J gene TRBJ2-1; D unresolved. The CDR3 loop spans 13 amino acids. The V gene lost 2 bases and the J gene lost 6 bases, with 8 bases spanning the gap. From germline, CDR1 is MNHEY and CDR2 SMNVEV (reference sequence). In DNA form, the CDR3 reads TGTGCCAGCAGTTTAGGTGCCAGCAATGAGCAGTTCTTC. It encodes CASSLGASNEQFF.

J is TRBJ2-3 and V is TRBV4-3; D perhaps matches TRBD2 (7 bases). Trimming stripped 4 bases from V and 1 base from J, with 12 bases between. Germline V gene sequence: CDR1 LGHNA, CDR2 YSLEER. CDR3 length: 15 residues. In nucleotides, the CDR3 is TGCGCCAGCAGCCGGGGGGGCCTCGGCACAGATACGCAGTATTTT. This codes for CASSRGGLGTDTQYF.

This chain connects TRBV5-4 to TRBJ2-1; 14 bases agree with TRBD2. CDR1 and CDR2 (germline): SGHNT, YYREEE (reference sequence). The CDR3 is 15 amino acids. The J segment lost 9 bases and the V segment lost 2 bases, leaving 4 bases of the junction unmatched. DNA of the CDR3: TGTGCCAGCAGCTTAGCCGGACTAGCGGGAGGTGAGCAGTTCTTC. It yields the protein CASSLAGLAGGEQFF.

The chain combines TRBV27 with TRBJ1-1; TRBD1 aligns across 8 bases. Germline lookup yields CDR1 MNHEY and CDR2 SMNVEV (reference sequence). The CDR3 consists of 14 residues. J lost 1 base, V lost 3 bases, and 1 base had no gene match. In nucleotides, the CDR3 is TGTGCCAGCAGTTTTACAGGGGGGAACACTGAAGCTTTCTTT. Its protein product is CASSFTGGNTEAFF.

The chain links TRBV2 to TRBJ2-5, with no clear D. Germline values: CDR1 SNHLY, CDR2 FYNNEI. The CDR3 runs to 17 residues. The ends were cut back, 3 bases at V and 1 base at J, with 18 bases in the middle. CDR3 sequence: CASSDTTRQTFQETQYF. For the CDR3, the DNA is TGTGCCAGCAGTGATACAACGAGGCAGACCTTCCAAGAGACCCAGTACTTC.

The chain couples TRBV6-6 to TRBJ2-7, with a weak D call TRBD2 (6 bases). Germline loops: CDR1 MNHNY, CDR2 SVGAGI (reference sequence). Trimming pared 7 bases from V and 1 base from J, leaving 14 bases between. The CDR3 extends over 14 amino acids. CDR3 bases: TGTGCCAGCATCACAGCCGGGAGTTCCTACGAGCAGTACTTC. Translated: CASITAGSSYEQYF.

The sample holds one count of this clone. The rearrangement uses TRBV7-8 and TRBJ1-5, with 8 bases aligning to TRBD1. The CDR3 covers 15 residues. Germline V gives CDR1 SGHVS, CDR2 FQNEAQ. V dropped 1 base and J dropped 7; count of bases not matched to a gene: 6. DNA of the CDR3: TGTGCCAGCAGCTTAGGAGACAGGGGTAGGCAGCCCCAGCATTTT. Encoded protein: CASSLGDRGRQPQHF. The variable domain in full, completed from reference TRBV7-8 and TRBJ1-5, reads GAGVSQSPRYKVAKRGQDVALRCDPISGHVSLFWYQQALGQGPEFLTYFQNEAQLDKSGLPSDRFFAERPEGSVSTLKIQRTQQEDSAVYLCASSLGDRGRQPQHFGDGTRLSIL.

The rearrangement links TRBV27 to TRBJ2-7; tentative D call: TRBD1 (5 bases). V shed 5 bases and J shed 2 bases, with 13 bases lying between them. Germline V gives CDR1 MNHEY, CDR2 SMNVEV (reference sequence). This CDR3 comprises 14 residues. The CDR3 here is CASSTDRGPYEQYF. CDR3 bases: TGTGCCAGCAGTACCGATAGGGGTCCCTACGAGCAGTACTTC.

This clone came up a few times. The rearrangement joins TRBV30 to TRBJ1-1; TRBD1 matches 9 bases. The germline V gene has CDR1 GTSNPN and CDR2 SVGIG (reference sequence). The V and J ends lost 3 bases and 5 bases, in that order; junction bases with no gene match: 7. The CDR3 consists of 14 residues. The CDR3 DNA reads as TGTGCCTGGAGACGCCGGGACAGGGAAACTGAAGCTTTCTTT. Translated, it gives CAWRRRDRETEAFF. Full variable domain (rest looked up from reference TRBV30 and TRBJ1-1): SQTIHQWPATLVQPVGSPLSLECTVEGTSNPNLYWYRQAAGRGLQLLFYSVGIGQISSEVPQNLSASRPQDRQFILSSKKLLLSDSGFYLCAWRRRDRETEAFFGQGTRLTVV.

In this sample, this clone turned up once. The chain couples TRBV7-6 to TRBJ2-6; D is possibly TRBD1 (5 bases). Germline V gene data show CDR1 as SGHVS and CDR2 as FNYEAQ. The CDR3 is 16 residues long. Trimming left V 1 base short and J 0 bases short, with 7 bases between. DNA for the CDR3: TGTGCCAGCAGCTTAGTGGACATCTCTGGGGCCAACGTCCTGACTTTC. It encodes CASSLVDISGANVLTF.

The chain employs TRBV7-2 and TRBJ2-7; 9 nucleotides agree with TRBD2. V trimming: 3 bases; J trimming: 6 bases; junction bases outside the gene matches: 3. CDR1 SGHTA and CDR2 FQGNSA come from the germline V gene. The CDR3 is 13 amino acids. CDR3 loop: CASSLGLAFEQYF. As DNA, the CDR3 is TGTGCCAGCAGCTTGGGACTAGCATTCGAGCAGTACTTC.

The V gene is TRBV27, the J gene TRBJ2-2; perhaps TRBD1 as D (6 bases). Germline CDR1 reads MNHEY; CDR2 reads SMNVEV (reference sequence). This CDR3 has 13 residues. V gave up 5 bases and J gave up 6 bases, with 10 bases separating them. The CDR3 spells CASSTDSAGELFF. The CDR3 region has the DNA TGTGCCAGCAGTACGGACAGCGCCGGGGAGCTGTTTTTT.

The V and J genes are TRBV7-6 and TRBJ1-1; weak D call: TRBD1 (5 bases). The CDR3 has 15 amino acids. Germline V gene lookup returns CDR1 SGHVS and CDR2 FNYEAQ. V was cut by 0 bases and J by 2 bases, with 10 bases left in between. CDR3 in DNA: TGTGCCAGCAGCTTAGCGGGGCAGGGTAACACTGAAGCTTTCTTT. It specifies CASSLAGQGNTEAFF.

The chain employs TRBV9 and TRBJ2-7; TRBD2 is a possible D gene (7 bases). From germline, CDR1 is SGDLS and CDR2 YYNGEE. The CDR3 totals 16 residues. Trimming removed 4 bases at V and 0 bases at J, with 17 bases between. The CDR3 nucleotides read TGTGCCAGCAGCCTCCGCGGGGGCCACAGCTCCTACGAGCAGTACTTC. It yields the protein CASSLRGGHSSYEQYF.

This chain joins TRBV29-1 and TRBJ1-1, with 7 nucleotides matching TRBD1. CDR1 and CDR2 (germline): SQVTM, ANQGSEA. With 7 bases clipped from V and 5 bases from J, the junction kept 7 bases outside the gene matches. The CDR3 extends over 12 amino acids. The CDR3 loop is CSAQGGSTEAFF. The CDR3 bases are TGCAGCGCCCAGGGGGGAAGTACTGAAGCTTTCTTT.

The CDR3: CASSFISGMNTGELFF. CDR3 sequence (DNA): TGTGCCAGCAGCTTCATTAGCGGGATGAACACCGGGGAGCTGTTTTTT. V and J are TRBV7-9 and TRBJ2-2, with 8 bases fitting TRBD2. V trimming: 3 bases; J trimming: 1 base; junction bases outside the gene matches: 4. The germline V gene has CDR1 SEHNR and CDR2 FQNEAQ (reference sequence). This CDR3 region has 16 residues.

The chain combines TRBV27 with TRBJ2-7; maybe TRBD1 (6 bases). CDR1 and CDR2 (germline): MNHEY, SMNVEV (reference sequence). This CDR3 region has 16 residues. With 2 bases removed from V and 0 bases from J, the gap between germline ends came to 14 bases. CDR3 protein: CASSLAGVGGSYEQYF. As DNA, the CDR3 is TGTGCCAGCAGTTTAGCAGGGGTTGGGGGCTCCTACGAGCAGTACTTC.

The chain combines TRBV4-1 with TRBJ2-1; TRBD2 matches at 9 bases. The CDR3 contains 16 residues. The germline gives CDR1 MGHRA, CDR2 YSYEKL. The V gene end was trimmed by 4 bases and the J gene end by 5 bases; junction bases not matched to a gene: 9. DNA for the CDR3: TGCGCCAGCAGCCTAACTAGCGGGCAAAGAAACAATGAGCAGTTCTTC. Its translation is CASSLTSGQRNNEQFF.

The CDR3 region is CASSLRAAGPVGGANVLTF. The CDR3 DNA reads as TGTGCCAGCAGCTTAAGGGCGGCGGGCCCAGTGGGTGGGGCCAACGTCCTGACTTTC. V is TRBV7-3 and J is TRBJ2-6; tentative D call: TRBD2 (5 bases). In germline, CDR1 is SGHTA, CDR2 FQGTGA. V dropped 1 base and J dropped 3 bases, with 19 bases sitting between them. The CDR3 runs to 19 residues.